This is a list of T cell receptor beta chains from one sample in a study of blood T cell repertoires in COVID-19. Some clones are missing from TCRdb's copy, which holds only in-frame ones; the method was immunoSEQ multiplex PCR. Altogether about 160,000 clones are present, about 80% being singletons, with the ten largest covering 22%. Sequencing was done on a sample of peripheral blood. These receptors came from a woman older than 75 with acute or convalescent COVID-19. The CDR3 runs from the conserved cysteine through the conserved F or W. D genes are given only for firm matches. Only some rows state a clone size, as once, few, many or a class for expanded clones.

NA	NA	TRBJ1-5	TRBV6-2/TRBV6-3	CASSYRQRDRNQPQHF	TGTGCCAGCAGTTACCGACAGCGTGATCGCAATCAGCCCCAGCATTTT
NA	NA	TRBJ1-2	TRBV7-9	CASSSAPGNYGYTF	TGTGCCAGCAGCTCAGCGCCGGGGAACTATGGCTACACCTTC
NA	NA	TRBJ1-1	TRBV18	CASSPVLKGLGTEAFF	TGTGCCAGCTCACCTGTATTGAAGGGGCTGGGCACTGAAGCTTTCTTT
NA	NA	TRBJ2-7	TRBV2	CASRQGEEQYF	TGTGCCAGCAGACAGGGAGAGGAGCAGTACTTC
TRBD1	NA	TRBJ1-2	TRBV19	CASNRGLGYTF	TGTGCCAGCAACAGGGGTTTAGGCTACACCTTC
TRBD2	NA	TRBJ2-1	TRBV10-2	CASLSGRGNEQFF	TGCGCCAGCTTATCCGGGAGGGGTAATGAGCAGTTCTTC
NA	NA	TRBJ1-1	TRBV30	CAWRISGTLYTEAFF	TGTGCCTGGAGAATAAGCGGGACTCTTTACACTGAAGCTTTCTTT
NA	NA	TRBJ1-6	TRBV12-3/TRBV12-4	CASSLWGKTPLHF	TGTGCCAGCAGCCTCTGGGGCAAGACACCCCTCCACTTT
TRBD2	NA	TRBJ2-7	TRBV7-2	CASSLGRLAGYYEQYF	TGTGCCAGCAGCTTGGGCAGACTAGCGGGTTACTACGAGCAGTACTTC
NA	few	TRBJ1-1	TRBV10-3	CAISEGQHTEAFF	TGTGCCATCAGTGAGGGACAGCACACTGAAGCTTTCTTT
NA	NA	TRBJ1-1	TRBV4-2	CASSRGLGGDTEAFF	TGTGCCAGCAGCCGCGGCCTTGGAGGGGACACTGAAGCTTTCTTT
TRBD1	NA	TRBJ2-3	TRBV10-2	CASSPKGATDTQYF	TGCGCCAGCAGTCCAAAGGGGGCCACCGATACGCAGTATTTT
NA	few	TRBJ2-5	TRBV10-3	CAISVNQGRGETQYF	TGTGCCATCAGTGTCAATCAGGGTCGCGGAGAGACCCAGTACTTC
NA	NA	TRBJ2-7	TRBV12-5	CASGPLTESSYEQYF	TGTGCTAGTGGTCCACTGACAGAGAGCTCCTACGAGCAGTACTTC
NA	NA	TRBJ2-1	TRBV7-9	CATLPVLSYNEQFF	TGTGCCACCCTCCCAGTTCTCTCCTACAATGAGCAGTTCTTC
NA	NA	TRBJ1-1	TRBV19	CASSEGNTEAFF	TGTGCCAGTAGTGAGGGGAACACTGAAGCTTTCTTT
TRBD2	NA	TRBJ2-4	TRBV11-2	CASSPSGRAGNIQYF	TGTGCCAGCAGCCCTAGCGGGAGGGCCGGAAACATTCAGTACTTC
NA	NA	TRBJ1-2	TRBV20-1	CSASRGLYGYTF	TGCAGTGCTAGTAGGGGACTCTATGGCTACACCTTC
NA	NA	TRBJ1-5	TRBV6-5	CASSYTGWDQPQHF	TGTGCCAGCAGTTATACAGGGTGGGACCAGCCCCAGCATTTT
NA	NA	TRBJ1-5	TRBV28	CASKRQGSPQPQHF	TGTGCCAGCAAAAGGCAGGGGAGTCCTCAGCCCCAGCATTTT
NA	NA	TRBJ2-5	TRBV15	CATSRDWPGRETQYF	TGTGCCACCAGCAGAGATTGGCCAGGGCGAGAGACCCAGTACTTC
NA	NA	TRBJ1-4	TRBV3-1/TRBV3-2	CASSLNSATNEKLFF	TGTGCCAGCAGCCTCAACAGTGCAACTAATGAAAAACTGTTTTTT
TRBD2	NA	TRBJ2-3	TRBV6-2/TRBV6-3	CASSYSSGRGLGDTQYF	TGTGCCAGCAGTTACTCTAGCGGGAGGGGATTGGGAGATACGCAGTATTTT
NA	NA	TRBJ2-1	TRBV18	CASSPLRHEQFF	TGTGCCAGCTCACCACTGAGGCATGAGCAGTTCTTC
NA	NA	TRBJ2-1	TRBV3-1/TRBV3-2	CASSQDPGPWEQFF	TGTGCCAGCAGCCAAGACCCAGGTCCTTGGGAGCAGTTCTTC
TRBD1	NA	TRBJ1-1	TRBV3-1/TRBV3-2	CASSNDRGYLNTEAFF	TGTGCCAGCAGCAACGACAGGGGTTATTTGAACACTGAAGCTTTCTTT
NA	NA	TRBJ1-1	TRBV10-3	CAISESKGRITEAFF	TGTGCCATCAGTGAGTCGAAGGGGCGGATCACTGAAGCTTTCTTT
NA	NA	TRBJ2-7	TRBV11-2	CASSLDRLGQYF	TGTGCCAGCAGCTTAGATAGACTCGGGCAGTACTTC
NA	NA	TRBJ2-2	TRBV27	CASSVTWRGELFF	TGTGCCAGCAGTGTTACATGGCGGGGGGAGCTGTTTTTT
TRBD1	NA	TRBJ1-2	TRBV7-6	CASSSADRARDGYTF	TGTGCCAGCAGCTCCGCTGACAGGGCCCGGGATGGCTACACCTTC
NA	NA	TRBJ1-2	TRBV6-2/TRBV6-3	CASSYGGPEYGYTF	TGTGCCAGCAGTTATGGGGGCCCGGAGTATGGCTACACCTTC
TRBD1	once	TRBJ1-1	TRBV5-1	CASSLLVQGTEAFF	TGCGCCAGCAGCTTGTTAGTACAGGGGACTGAAGCTTTCTTT
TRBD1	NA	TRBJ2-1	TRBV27	CASSFLGQGNEQFF	TGTGCCAGCAGTTTTCTGGGACAGGGCAATGAGCAGTTCTTC
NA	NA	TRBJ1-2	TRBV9	CASSDNRAVIAGYTF	TGTGCCAGCAGCGATAACAGGGCCGTTATTGCTGGCTACACCTTC
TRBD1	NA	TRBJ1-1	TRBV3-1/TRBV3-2	CASSSGRQGEAFF	TGTGCCAGCAGCTCTGGCCGACAGGGTGAAGCTTTCTTT
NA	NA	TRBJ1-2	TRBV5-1	CASSLTTGDNGGYTF	TGCGCCAGCAGCCTCACTACCGGGGACAATGGCGGCTACACCTTC
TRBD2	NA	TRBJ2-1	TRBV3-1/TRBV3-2	CASSQSPGLAGLGEQFF	TGTGCCAGCAGCCAGTCACCGGGACTAGCGGGATTGGGGGAGCAGTTCTTC
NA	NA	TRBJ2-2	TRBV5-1	CASSLRNPGYTGELFF	TGCGCCAGCAGCTTGAGGAACCCCGGGTACACCGGGGAGCTGTTTTTT
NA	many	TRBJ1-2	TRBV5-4	CASSFGVRGTCTF	TGTGCCAGCAGCTTTGGTGTGAGAGGCACGTGCACCTTC
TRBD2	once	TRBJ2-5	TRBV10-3	CAISELAGEQETQYF	TGTGCCATCAGTGAGTTAGCGGGGGAGCAAGAGACCCAGTACTTC
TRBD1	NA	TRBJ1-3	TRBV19	CASGDRGSRNTIYF	TGTGCCAGTGGGGACAGGGGTTCTAGAAACACCATATATTTT
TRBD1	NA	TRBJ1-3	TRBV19	CASMYRGQGNTIYF	TGTGCCAGTATGTACAGGGGGCAAGGAAACACCATATATTTT
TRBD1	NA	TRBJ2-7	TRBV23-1	CASTLQGASYEQYF	TGCGCCAGCACCCTACAGGGGGCGTCCTACGAGCAGTACTTC
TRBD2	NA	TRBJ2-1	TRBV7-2	CASSRTSGNYNEQFF	TGTGCCAGCAGCCGGACTAGCGGGAACTACAATGAGCAGTTCTTC
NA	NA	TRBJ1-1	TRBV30	CAWSVYMNTEAFF	TGTGCCTGGAGTGTTTACATGAACACTGAAGCTTTCTTT
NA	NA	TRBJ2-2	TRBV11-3	CASSLAGGQTGELFF	TGTGCCAGCAGCTTAGCCGGGGGGCAAACCGGGGAGCTGTTTTTT
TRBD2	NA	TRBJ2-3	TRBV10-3	CAISESGGLRDTQYF	TGTGCCATCAGTGAGTCGGGAGGGCTACGAGATACGCAGTATTTT
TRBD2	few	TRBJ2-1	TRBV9	CASSVLGGPGNEQFF	TGTGCCAGCAGCGTTTTGGGAGGGCCGGGCAATGAGCAGTTCTTC